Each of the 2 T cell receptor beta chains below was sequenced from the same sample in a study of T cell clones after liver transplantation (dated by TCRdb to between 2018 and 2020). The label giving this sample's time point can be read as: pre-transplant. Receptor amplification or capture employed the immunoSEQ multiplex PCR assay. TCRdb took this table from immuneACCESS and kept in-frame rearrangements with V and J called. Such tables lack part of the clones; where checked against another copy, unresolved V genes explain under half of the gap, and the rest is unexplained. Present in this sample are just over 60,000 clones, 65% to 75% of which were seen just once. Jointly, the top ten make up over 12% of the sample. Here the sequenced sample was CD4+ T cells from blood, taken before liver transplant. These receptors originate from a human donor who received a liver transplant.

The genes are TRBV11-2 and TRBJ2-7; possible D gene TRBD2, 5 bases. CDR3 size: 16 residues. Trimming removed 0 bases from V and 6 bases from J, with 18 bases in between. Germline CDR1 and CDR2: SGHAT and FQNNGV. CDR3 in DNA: TGTGCCAGCAGCTTAGAACGGACTCGTTACTTCTCCGAGCAGTACTTC. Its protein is CASSLERTRYFSEQYF.

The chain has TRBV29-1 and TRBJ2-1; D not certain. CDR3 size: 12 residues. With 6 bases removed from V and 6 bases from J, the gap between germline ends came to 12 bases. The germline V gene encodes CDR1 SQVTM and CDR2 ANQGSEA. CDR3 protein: CSVIPAVNEQFF. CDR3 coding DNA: TGCAGCGTGATCCCCGCGGTCAATGAGCAGTTCTTC.